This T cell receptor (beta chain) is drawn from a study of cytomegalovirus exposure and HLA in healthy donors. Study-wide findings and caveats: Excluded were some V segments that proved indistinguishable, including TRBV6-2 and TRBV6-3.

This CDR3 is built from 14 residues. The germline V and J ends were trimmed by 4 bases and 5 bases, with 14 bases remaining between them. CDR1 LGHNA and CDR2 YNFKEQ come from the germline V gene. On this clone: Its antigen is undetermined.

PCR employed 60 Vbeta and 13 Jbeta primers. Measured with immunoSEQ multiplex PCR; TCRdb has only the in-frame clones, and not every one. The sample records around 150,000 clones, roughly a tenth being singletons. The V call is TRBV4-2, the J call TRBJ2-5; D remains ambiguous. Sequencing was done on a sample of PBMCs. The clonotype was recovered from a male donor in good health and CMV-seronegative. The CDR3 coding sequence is TGTGCCAGCAGCCGCACACGGGTATCGGAGACCCAGTACTTC. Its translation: CASSRTRVSETQYF.